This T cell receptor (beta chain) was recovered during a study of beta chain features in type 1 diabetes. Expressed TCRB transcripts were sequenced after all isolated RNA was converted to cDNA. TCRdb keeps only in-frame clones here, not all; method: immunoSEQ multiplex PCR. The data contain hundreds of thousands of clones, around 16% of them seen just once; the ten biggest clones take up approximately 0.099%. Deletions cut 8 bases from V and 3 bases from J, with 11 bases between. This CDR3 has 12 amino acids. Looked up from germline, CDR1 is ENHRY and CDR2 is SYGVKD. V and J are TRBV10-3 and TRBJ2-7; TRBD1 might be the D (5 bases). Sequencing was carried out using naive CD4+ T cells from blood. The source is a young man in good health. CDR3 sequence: CAIGLGVYEQYF. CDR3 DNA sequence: TGTGCCATCGGGCTAGGGGTCTACGAGCAGTACTTC.